This passage covers 9 T cell receptor beta chains from one sample sequenced in a study of blood T cell repertoires in COVID-19. Assay: immunoSEQ multiplex PCR; the TCRdb copy retains only in-frame clones and omits some. The data show 40,000 to 50,000 clones, with more than 75% seen just once and about 10% held by the top ten. Sequencing used peripheral blood. These TCRs come from a man in his fifties or sixties with active COVID-19.

The rearrangement links TRBV12-5 to TRBJ2-7; 8 positions agree with TRBD2. The CDR3 length is 15 residues. Germline assignment: CDR1 LGHNT and CDR2 FRNRAP. Trimming cost V 6 bases and J 0 bases; bases outside gene matches: 7. The CDR3 coding sequence is TGTGCTAGTGGCGCCGACCGGGGGGGCTCCTACGAGCAGTACTTC. Amino acids: CASGADRGGSYEQYF.

The chain uses TRBV7-9 and TRBJ2-5, with D perhaps matching TRBD1 (6 bases). Germline V lookup: CDR1 SEHNR, CDR2 FQNEAQ (reference sequence). Trimming removed 5 bases at V and 3 bases at J, with 13 bases between. This CDR3 contains 14 residues. CDR3 residues: CASSTRGPEETQYF. In DNA, the CDR3 is TGTGCCAGCAGCACCAGGGGTCCCGAAGAGACCCAGTACTTC.

The rearrangement uses TRBV5-6 and TRBJ2-7; D perhaps matches TRBD1 (6 bases). The ends were cut back, 1 base at V and 6 bases at J, with 11 bases in the middle. The CDR3 loop spans 13 amino acids. The germline V gene has CDR1 SGHDT and CDR2 YYEEEE. The DNA for the CDR3 is TGTGCCAGCAGCTTGACAGGGCCCCGCGAGCAGTACTTC. As protein: CASSLTGPREQYF.

The J gene is TRBJ2-1, the V gene TRBV5-1, with TRBD2 matching 7 bases. The CDR3 has 13 residues. The junction had 5 bases not matched to a gene; V was cut back by 3 bases and J by 8 bases. CDR1 and CDR2 (germline): SGHRS, YFSETQ. CDR3 bases: TGCGCCAGCAGCTCGCGGCTAGCGGATGAGCAGTTCTTC. The encoded protein is CASSSRLADEQFF.

This chain joins TRBV27 and TRBJ2-5; 7 bases match TRBD1. The CDR3 contains 13 residues. V lost 4 bases, J lost 5 bases, and 4 bases stayed unmatched. From germline, CDR1 is MNHEY and CDR2 SMNVEV (reference sequence). The CDR3 here is CASSSGTEETQYF. CDR3 DNA: TGTGCCAGCAGTTCTGGGACAGAGGAGACCCAGTACTTC.

V gene TRBV19 combines with J gene TRBJ1-2; D is unclear. The CDR3 loop spans 14 amino acids. The germline gives CDR1 LNHDA, CDR2 SQIVND (reference sequence). Trimming took off 5 bases at V and 1 base at J, with 11 bases between the two ends. CDR3 loop: CASSESGNNYGYTF. The CDR3 DNA sequence: TGTGCCAGTAGTGAGTCGGGGAATAACTATGGCTACACCTTC.

The chain links TRBV7-2 to TRBJ2-7; D possibly corresponds to TRBD1 (6 bases). The CDR3 contains 15 residues. Germline CDR1 and CDR2: SGHTA and FQGNSA. Trimming removed 0 bases at V and 3 bases at J, with 12 bases between. The CDR3 sequence: CASSLAAAGDYEQYF. CDR3 bases: TGTGCCAGCAGCTTAGCAGCCGCAGGGGACTACGAGCAGTACTTC.

Written as DNA, the CDR3 is TGTGCCAGCAGCCAAGAGGAGAGGAACACTGAAGCTTTCTTT. Its protein product is CASSQEERNTEAFF. The chain recombines TRBV3-1 (or the pseudogene TRBV3-2) with TRBJ1-1; D unclear. V dropped 0 bases and J dropped 1 base, with 6 bases sitting between them. The CDR3 loop spans 14 amino acids. Germline values: CDR1 LGHDT, CDR2 YNNKEL (reference sequence).

The V call is TRBV6-6, the J call TRBJ2-4; 13 bases fit TRBD2. This CDR3 has 16 residues. The J segment lost 8 bases and the V segment lost 5 bases, leaving 9 bases of the junction unmatched. Germline loops: CDR1 MNHNY, CDR2 SVGAGI (reference sequence). CDR3: CASSARLAGGMDIQYF. In DNA, the CDR3 is TGTGCCAGCAGTGCGCGACTAGCGGGAGGTATGGACATTCAGTACTTC.